One T cell receptor beta chain is described in this entry. The data derive from a study of shared clonotypes between healthy human individuals. TCRdb's table, derived via immunoSEQ multiplex PCR, lists solely in-frame clones and lacks some. The data hold about 2,500,000 clones, with around 94% observed a single time. The CDR3 contains 15 residues. Germline assignment: CDR1 MNHEY and CDR2 SMNVEV (reference sequence). The trim removed 3 bases at V and 1 base at J, leaving 3 bases unmatched. Sequencing input: naive CD4+ T cells sorted from blood. Subset reported: CD45RA+ positively selected. This clonotype was sampled from a man between 18 and 35 years old in good health. The genes are TRBV27 and TRBJ2-7; 10 bases line up with TRBD1. This CDR3 is CASSFKGQGSYEQYF. CDR3 coding DNA: TGTGCCAGCAGTTTTAAGGGACAGGGGTCCTACGAGCAGTACTTC.